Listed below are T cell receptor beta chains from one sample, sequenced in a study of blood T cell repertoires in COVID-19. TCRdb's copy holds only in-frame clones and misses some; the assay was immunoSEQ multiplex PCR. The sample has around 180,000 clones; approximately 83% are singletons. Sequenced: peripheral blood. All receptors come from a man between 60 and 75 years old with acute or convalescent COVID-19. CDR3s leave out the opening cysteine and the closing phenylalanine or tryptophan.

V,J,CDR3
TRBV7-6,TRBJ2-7,ASSLNRAPDYEQY
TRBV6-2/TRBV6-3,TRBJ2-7,ASSYAAGSYEQY
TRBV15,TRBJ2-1,ATRSRDSQYNEQF
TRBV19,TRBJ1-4,ASRGTGNYGEKLF
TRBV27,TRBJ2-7,ASSSPPRGKYEQY
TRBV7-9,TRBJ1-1,ASSFGGLNTEAF
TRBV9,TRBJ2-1,ASSEALNEQF
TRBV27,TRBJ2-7,ASSPFTSGFYEQY
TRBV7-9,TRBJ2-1,ASSQGVHEQF
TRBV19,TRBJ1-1,ASSIEPSSGEAF
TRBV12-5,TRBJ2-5,ASGSQASGSEETQY
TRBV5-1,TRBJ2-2,ASSPWTSRGELF
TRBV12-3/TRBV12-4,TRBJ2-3,ASKHHPNTQY
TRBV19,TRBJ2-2,ASSGTINTGELF
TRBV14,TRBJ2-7,ASSQDWPSGSPKEQY
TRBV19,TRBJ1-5,ASSSVTSFNQPQH
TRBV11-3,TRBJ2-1,ASSLAGGRVNEQF
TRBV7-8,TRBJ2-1,ASSSMGRVSGSSTYNEQF
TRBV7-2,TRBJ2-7,ASSPRSAGIYEQY
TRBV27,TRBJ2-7,ASSSTGRFYEQY
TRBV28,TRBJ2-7,ASTRQGARYEQY
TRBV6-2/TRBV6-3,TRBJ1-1,ASSYRYNTEAF
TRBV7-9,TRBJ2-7,ASSLAPRGLYEQY
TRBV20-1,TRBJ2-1,SAGDYNEQF
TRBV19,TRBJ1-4,ASSKGGAEEKLF
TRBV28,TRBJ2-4,ATYTGTAKNIQY
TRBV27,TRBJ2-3,ASRRLAGGSTDTQY
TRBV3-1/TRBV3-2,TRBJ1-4,ASTQNRARTNEKLF
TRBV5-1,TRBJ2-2,ASTGGTGTGELF
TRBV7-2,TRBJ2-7,ASGGVAGGEQY
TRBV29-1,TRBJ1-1,SVLTGNTEAF
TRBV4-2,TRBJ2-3,ASSQGLVLSDTQY
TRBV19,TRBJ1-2,ASSYSNYGYT
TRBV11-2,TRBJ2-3,ASSLYLSGIPGDTQY
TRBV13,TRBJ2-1,ASSLGGASGNEQF
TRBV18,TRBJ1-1,ASSPRGQGARWTEAF
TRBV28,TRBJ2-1,ASSTSGSGFDNEQF
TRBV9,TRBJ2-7,ASSGQGGPYEQY
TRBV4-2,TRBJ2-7,ASSQDDRAGGEQY
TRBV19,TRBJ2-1,ASSTSSGVYNEQF
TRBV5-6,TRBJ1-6,ASSKRTGRDSPLH